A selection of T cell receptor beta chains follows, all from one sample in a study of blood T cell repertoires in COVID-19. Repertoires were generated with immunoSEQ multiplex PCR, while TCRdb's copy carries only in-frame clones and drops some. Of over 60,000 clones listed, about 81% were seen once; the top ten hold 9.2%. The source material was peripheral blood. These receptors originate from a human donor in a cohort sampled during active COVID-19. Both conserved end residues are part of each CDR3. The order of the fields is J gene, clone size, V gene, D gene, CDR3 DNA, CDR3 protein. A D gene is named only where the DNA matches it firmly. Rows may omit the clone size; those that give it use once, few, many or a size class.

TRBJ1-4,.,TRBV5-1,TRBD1,TGCGCCAGCAGCCCCGGACAGGGCGGGACTAATGAAAAACTGTTTTTT,CASSPGQGGTNEKLFF
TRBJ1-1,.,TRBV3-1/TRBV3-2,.,TGTGCCAGCAGCCAAGATGGAGTGGATCAGGGGCAGCCCAGGAGCACTGAAGCTTTCTTT,CASSQDGVDQGQPRSTEAFF
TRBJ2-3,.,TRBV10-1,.,TGCGCCAGCAGTTATGAGATCAACACAGATACGCAGTATTTT,CASSYEINTDTQYF
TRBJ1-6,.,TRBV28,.,TGTGCCAGCTCAGCGGGCAGGGTCAATTCACCCCTCCACTTT,CASSAGRVNSPLHF
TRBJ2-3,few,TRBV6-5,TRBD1,TGTGCCAGCAGTTCCGGGACAGGGTCCACAGATACGCAGTATTTT,CASSSGTGSTDTQYF
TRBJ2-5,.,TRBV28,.,TGTGCCAGCAGTCCCCAACACGTCCAAGAGACCCAGTACTTC,CASSPQHVQETQYF
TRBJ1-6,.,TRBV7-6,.,TGTGCCAGCAGCCCGCAACAGGGTGACCCCCTCCACTTT,CASSPQQGDPLHF
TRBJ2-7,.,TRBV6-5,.,TGTGCCAGCAGTTCCTCCCGCGAGACAGCGCCCTACGAGCAGTACTTC,CASSSSRETAPYEQYF
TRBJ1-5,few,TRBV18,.,TGTGCCAGCTCTGCGTTAACCAATCAGCCCCAGCATTTT,CASSALTNQPQHF
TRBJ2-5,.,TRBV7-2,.,TGTGCCAGCAGCTTGCCCCCAGGGGTCGAGTACTTC,CASSLPPGVEYF
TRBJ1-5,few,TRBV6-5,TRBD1,TGTGCCAGCAGCTCCGGGACAGGGATTCAGCCCCAGCATTTT,CASSSGTGIQPQHF
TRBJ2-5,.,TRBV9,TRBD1,TGTGCCAGCGCGCAGGACAGGGAAGAGACCCAGTACTTC,CASAQDREETQYF
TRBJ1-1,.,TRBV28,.,TGTGCCAGCAGGGGACTTGGCACTGAAGCTTTCTTT,CASRGLGTEAFF
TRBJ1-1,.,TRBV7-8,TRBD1,TGTGCCAGCAGCATGTACCTCCGGGACAGGGCTTTTACGGCTTTCTTT,CASSMYLRDRAFTAFF
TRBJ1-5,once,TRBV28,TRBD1,TGTGCCAGCAGTTCAAGCGCCACAGGGGGCCCAGGGCAGCCCCAGCATTTT,CASSSSATGGPGQPQHF
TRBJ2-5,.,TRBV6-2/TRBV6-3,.,TGTGCCAGCAGTTACCCGACTAAGGCCCAGTACTTC,CASSYPTKAQYF
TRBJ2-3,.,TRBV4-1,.,TGCGCCAGCAGCCAAGTGGTCGGACGGGAGAAGGGGACAGATACGCAGTATTTT,CASSQVVGREKGTDTQYF
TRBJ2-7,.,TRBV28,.,TGTGCCAGCAGTTTATACCCATTTTCGGGAGAGCAGTACTTC,CASSLYPFSGEQYF
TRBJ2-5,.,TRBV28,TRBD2,TGTGCCAGCCTCAGCGGGACCAATTGGGGCCAAGAGACCCAGTACTTC,CASLSGTNWGQETQYF
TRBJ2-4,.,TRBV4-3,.,TGCGCCAGCAGCCAAGGGCGGCAGAAAAACATTCAGTACTTC,CASSQGRQKNIQYF
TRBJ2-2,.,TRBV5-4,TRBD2,TGTGCCAGCAGCGGGACTAGCGGGAGGAACACCGGGGAGCTGTTTTTT,CASSGTSGRNTGELFF
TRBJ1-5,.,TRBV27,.,TGTGCCAGCAGTTCTTATAGCAATCAGCCCCAGCATTTT,CASSSYSNQPQHF
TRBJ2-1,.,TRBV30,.,TGTGCCTGGAGTCCGGACTATAGCTCCTACAATGAGCAGTTCTTC,CAWSPDYSSYNEQFF
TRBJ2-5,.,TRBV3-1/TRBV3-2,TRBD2,TGTGCCAGCAGCCAAGTCCTAGCGGGAGGGCCGGAGATGGAGACCCAGTACTTC,CASSQVLAGGPEMETQYF
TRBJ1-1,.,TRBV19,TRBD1,TGTGCCAGTAGCCCAGTGGGACAGGGGGCGCGATCGACCACTGAAGCTTTCTTT,CASSPVGQGARSTTEAFF
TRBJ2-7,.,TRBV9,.,TGTGCCAGCAGCGTAGGGGCTAGCGATAATTACGAGCAGTACTTC,CASSVGASDNYEQYF
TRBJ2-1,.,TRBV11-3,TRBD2,TGTGCCAGCAGCGTAGGCCGACTAGCGGGTTACAATGAGCAGTTCTTC,CASSVGRLAGYNEQFF
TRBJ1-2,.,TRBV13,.,TGTGCCAGCCATCAGTTTGGGCAGGGGATAGGCTACACCTTC,CASHQFGQGIGYTF
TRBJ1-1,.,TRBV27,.,TGTGCCAGCAGACTCAGGCCCATGAACACTGAAGCTTTCTTT,CASRLRPMNTEAFF
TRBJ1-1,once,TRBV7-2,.,TGTGCCAGCAGCTTAACAGGGACGAACACTGAAGCTTTCTTT,CASSLTGTNTEAFF
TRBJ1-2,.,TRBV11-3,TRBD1,TGTGCCAGCAGCCCACACTTCTTTCCGGGACAGGGGGCGAGTGGCTACACCTTC,CASSPHFFPGQGASGYTF
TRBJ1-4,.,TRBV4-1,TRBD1,TGCGCCAGCAGCCAAGGATCACACCCCGGGACAGGGGGCGAAAAACTGTTTTTT,CASSQGSHPGTGGEKLFF
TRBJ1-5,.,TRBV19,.,TGTGCCAGTAGTATAAATACGGGGGGAAATCAGCCCCAGCATTTT,CASSINTGGNQPQHF
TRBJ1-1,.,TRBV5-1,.,TGCGCCAGCAGCTGGGGCAGGGTGGACACTGAAGCTTTCTTT,CASSWGRVDTEAFF
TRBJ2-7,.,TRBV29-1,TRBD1,TGCAGCGTGGCCGGACAGGGGAGCTCCTACGAGCAGTACTTC,CSVAGQGSSYEQYF
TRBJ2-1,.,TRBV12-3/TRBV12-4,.,TGTGCCAGCAGTTTAGTGGAGTTCGGTGAGCAGTTCTTC,CASSLVEFGEQFF
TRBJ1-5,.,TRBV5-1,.,TGCGCCAGCAGCTTGGCCGGGTTGGAGGGGCAGCCCCAGCATTTT,CASSLAGLEGQPQHF
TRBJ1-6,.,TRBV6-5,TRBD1,TGTGCCAGTAACCGGGACAGCAATTCACCCCTCCACTTT,CASNRDSNSPLHF
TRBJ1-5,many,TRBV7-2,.,TGTGCCAGCAGCTTAACAGGTCTCAATCAGCCCCAGCATTTT,CASSLTGLNQPQHF
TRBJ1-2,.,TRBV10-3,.,TGTGCCATCCTCCTGAACGAGGGTCCCGAAAGCTATGGCTACACCTTC,CAILLNEGPESYGYTF
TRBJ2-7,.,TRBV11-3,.,TGTGCCAGCAGCAATAGCGGCTACGAGCAGTACTTC,CASSNSGYEQYF
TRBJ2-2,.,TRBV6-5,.,TGTGCCAGCACTACAGGGGGAGGGACCGGGGAGCTGTTTTTT,CASTTGGGTGELFF